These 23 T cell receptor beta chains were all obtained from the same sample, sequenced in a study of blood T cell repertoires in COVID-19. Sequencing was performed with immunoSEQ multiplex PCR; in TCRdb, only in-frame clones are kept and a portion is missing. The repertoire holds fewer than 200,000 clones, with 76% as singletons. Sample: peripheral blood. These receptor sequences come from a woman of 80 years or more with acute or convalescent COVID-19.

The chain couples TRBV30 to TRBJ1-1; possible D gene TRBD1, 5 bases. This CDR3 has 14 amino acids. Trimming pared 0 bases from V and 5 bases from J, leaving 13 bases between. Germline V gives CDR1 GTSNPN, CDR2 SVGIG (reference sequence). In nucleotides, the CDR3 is TGTGCCTGGAGTGTAGCGGGGCCCGGAACTGAAGCTTTCTTT. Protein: CAWSVAGPGTEAFF.

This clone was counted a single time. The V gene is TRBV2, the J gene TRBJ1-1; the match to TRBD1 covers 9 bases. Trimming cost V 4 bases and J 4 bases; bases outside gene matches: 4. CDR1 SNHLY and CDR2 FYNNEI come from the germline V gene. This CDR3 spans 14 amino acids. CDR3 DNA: TGTGCCAGCAGTGGGGGGACAGGGAGCACTGAAGCTTTCTTT. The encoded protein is CASSGGTGSTEAFF.

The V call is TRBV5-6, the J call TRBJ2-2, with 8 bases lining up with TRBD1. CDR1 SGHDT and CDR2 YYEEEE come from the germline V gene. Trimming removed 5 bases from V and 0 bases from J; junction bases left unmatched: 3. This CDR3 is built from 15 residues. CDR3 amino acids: CASSYRGANTGELFF. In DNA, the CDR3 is TGTGCCAGCAGTTACAGGGGGGCGAACACCGGGGAGCTGTTTTTT. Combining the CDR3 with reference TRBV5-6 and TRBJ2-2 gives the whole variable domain DAGVTQSPTHLIKTRGQQVTLRCSPKSGHDTVSWYQQALGQGPQFIFQYYEEEERQRGNFPDRFSGHQFPNYSSELNVNALLLGDSALYLCASSYRGANTGELFFGEGSRLTVL.

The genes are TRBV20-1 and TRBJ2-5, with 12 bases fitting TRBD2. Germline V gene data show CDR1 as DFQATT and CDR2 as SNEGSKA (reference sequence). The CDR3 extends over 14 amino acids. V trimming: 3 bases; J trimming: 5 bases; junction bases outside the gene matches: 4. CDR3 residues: CSASVTSGSETQYF. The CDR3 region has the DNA TGCAGTGCTAGTGTGACTAGCGGGAGTGAGACCCAGTACTTC.

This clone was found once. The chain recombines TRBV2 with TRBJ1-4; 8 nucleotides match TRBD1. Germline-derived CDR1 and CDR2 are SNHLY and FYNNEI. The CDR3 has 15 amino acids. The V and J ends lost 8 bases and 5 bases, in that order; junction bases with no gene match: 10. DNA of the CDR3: TGTGCCAGCGGTCAGGGGGCATTTGGGAATGAAAAACTGTTTTTT. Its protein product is CASGQGAFGNEKLFF.

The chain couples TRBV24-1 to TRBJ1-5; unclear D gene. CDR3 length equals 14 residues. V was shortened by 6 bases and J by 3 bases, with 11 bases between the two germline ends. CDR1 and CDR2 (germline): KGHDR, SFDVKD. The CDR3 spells CATSLDLLNQPQHF. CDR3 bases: TGTGCCACCAGTCTGGACTTACTCAATCAGCCCCAGCATTTT.

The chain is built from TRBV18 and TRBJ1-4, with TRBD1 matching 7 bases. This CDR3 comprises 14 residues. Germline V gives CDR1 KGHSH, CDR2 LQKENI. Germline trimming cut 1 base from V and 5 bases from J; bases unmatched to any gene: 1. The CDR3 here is CASSPQGQNEKLFF. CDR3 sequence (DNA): TGTGCCAGCTCACCACAGGGACAGAATGAAAAACTGTTTTTT. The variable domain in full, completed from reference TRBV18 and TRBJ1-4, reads NAGVMQNPRHLVRRRGQEARLRCSPMKGHSHVYWYRQLPEEGLKFMVYLQKENIIDESGMPKERFSAEFPKEGPSILRIQQVVRGDSAAYFCASSPQGQNEKLFFGSGTQLSVL.

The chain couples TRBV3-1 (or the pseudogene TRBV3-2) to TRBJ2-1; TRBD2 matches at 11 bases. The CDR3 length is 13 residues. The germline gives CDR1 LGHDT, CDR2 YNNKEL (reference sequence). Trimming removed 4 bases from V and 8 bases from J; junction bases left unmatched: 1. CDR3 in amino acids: CASSPSGRHEQFF. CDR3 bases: TGTGCCAGCAGCCCTAGCGGGAGGCATGAGCAGTTCTTC.

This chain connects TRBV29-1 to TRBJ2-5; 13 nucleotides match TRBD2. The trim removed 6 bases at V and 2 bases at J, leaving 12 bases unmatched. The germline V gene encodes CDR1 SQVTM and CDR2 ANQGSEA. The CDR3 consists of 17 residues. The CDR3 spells CSVNGLAGVVGQETQYF. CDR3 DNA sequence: TGCAGCGTCAACGGACTAGCGGGAGTAGTAGGTCAAGAGACCCAGTACTTC.

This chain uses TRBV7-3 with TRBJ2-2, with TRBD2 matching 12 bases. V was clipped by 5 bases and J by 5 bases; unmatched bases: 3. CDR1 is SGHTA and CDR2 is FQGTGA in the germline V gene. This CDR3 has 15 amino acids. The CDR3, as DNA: TGTGCCAGCAGCGTAGGACTAGCGGGAACCGGGGAGCTGTTTTTT. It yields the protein CASSVGLAGTGELFF.

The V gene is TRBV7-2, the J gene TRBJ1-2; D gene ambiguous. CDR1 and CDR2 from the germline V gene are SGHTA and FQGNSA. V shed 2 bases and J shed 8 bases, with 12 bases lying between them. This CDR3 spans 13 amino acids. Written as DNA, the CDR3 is TGTGCCAGCAGCTTACAAGCCCGCAAAGGCTACACCTTC. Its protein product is CASSLQARKGYTF.

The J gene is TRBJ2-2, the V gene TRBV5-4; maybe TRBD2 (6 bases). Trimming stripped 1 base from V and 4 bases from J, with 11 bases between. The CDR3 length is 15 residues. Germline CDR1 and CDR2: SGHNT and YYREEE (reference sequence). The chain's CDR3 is CASSLWEDGTGELFF. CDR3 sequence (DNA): TGTGCCAGCAGCTTGTGGGAGGACGGCACCGGGGAGCTGTTTTTT.

Here the CDR3 reads CASSPRYEQVYEQYF. The CDR3 DNA reads as TGTGCCAGCTCACCAAGGTATGAACAGGTCTACGAGCAGTACTTC. The chain carries TRBV18 and TRBJ2-7, with D possibly matching TRBD1 (5 bases). Germline V CDR1 and CDR2: KGHSH, LQKENI. Trimming shortened V by 2 bases and J by 3 bases, and 14 bases separated the two germline ends. There are 15 residues in the CDR3.

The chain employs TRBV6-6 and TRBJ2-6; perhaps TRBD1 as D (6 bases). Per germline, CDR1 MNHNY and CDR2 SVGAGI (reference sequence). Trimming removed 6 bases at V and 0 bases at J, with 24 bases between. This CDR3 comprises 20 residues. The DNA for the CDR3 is TGTGCCAGCAGCACAGGGTCGCCCCTTGTGGAAAACTCTGGGGCCAACGTCCTGACTTTC. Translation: CASSTGSPLVENSGANVLTF.

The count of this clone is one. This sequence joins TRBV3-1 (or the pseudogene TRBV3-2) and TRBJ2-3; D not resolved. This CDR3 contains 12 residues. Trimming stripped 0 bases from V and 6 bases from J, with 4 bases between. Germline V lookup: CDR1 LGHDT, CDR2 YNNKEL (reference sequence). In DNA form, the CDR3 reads TGTGCCAGCAGCCAAGAAGAGGATACGCAGTATTTT. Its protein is CASSQEEDTQYF.

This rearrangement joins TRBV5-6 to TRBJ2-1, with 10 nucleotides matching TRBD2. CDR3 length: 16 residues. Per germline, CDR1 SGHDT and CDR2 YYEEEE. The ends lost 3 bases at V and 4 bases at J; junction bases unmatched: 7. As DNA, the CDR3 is TGTGCCAGCAGCTACCGGACTAGCGGCGATTACAATGAGCAGTTCTTC. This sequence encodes CASSYRTSGDYNEQFF.

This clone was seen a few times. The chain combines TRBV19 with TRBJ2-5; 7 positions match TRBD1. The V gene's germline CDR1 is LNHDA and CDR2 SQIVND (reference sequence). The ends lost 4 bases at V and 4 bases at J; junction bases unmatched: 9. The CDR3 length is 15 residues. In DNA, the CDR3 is TGTGCCAGTAGTACGACAGGGAAGAGGGGAGAGACCCAGTACTTC. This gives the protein CASSTTGKRGETQYF.

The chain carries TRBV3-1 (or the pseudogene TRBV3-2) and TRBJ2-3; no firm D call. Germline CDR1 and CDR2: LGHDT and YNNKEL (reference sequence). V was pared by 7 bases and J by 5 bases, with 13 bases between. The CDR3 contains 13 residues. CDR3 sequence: CASTLPPGDTQYF. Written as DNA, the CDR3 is TGTGCCAGCACCCTCCCCCCCGGAGATACGCAGTATTTT.

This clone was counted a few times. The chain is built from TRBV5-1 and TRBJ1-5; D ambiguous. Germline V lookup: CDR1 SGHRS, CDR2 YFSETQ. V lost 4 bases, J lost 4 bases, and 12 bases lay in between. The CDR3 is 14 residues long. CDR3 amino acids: CASSPDGGNQPQHF. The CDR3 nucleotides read TGCGCCAGCAGCCCCGACGGAGGGAATCAGCCCCAGCATTTT.

The DNA of the CDR3 is TGTGCCAGCAGTTACTCAACAGCCAGAAGCTCCTACGAGCAGTACTTC. This codes for CASSYSTARSSYEQYF. The chain is built from TRBV6-5 and TRBJ2-7; D not certain. Germline V lookup: CDR1 MNHEY, CDR2 SVGAGI. This CDR3 has 16 amino acids. V lost 0 bases and J lost 0, with 12 bases in between.

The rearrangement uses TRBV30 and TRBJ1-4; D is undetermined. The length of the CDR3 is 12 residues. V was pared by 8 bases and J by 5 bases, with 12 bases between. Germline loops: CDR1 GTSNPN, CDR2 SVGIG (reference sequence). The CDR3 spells CAGEEENEKLFF. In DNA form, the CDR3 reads TGTGCCGGGGAGGAGGAAAATGAAAAACTGTTTTTT. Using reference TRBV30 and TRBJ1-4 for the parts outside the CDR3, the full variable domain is SQTIHQWPATLVQPVGSPLSLECTVEGTSNPNLYWYRQAAGRGLQLLFYSVGIGQISSEVPQNLSASRPQDRQFILSSKKLLLSDSGFYLCAGEEENEKLFFGSGTQLSVL.

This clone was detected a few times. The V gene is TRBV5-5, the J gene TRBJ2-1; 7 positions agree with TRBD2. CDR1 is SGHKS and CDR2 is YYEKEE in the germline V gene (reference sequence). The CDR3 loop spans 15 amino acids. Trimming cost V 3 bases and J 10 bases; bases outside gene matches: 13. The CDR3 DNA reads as TGTGCCAGCAGCTCGGGGGACTACCCACTAAGGGAGCAGTTCTTC. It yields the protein CASSSGDYPLREQFF.

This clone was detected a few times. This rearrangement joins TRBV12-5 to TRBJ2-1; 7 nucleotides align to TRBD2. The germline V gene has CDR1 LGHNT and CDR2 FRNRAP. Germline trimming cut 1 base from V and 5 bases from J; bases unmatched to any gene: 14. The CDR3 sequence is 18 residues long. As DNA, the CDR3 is TGTGCTAGTGGTTTGGACCGCCGGGAGGTGGTGACCCACAATGAGCAGTTCTTC. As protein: CASGLDRREVVTHNEQFF.